This TCR beta chain was captured in a study of OX40 agonist ivuxolimab in advanced cancers. Study-level points and caveats: With doses of 0.1 to 3.0 mg/kg, CD4+ and CD8+ blood T cells had undergone clonal expansion by week 6. Partly responding patients at 0.1-3.0 mg/kg showed some of the smallest clonal expansion.

CDR1 is SGHVS and CDR2 is FNYEAQ in the germline V gene. Trimming removed 5 bases at V and 6 bases at J, with 20 bases between. The CDR3 extends over 16 amino acids. Libraries were prepared by immunoSEQ multiplex PCR; TCRdb keeps only in-frame clonotypes and omits some of them. The sample has some 30,000 clones; 80% to 95% are singletons. As regards this clone: The antigen is not known.

The clonotype comes from an adult with an advanced solid tumor such as melanoma, head and neck, liver or kidney cancer. Sequenced material: CD4+ or CD8+ T cells sorted from blood, taken in a trial of the OX40 agonist ivuxolimab. The chain links TRBV7-6 to TRBJ2-1; D may be TRBD1 or TRBD2 (5 bases each). In DNA form, the CDR3 reads TGTGCCAGCAGCACCCTAGCCGCCGGGGCTTTCAATGAGCAGTTCTTC. Translated, it gives CASSTLAAGAFNEQFF.